One and the same sample provided the 17 T cell receptor beta chains below, sequenced in a study of blood T cell repertoires in COVID-19. Profiled with immunoSEQ multiplex PCR; TCRdb holds only in-frame clones, not every one. The sample has about 210,000 clones, roughly 87% seen once. Sequencing was carried out using PBMCs or T cells enriched from blood (not recorded which). Receptors were obtained from a man aged 25-40 years in a cohort exposed to, infected with or recovered from COVID-19 (not recorded which).

The rearrangement uses TRBV19 and TRBJ1-2; tentative D call: TRBD1 (6 bases). Germline CDR1 is LNHDA and CDR2 is SQIVND (reference sequence). This CDR3 spans 14 amino acids. V was cut by 1 base and J by 4 bases, with 10 bases left in between. In DNA form, the CDR3 reads TGTGCCAGTAGTATAGCCGGGACATTCTATGGCTACACCTTC. This encodes CASSIAGTFYGYTF. The variable domain in full, with the rest retrieved from reference TRBV19 and TRBJ1-2, is DGGITQSPKYLFRKEGQNVTLSCEQNLNHDAMYWYRQDPGQGLRLIYYSQIVNDFQKGDIAEGYSVSREKKESFPLTVTSAQKNPTAFYLCASSIAGTFYGYTFGSGTRLTVV.

The V and J genes are TRBV4-3 and TRBJ2-1; 10 positions match TRBD2. CDR3 length: 15 amino acids. Germline V gene data show CDR1 as LGHNA and CDR2 as YSLEER. V was pared by 4 bases and J by 7 bases, with 7 bases of the junction left unmatched. CDR3 residues: CASSPQTSGVNEQFF. The CDR3 coding sequence is TGCGCCAGCAGCCCCCAAACTAGCGGGGTGAATGAGCAGTTCTTC.

The rearrangement joins TRBV6-5 to TRBJ2-1; D perhaps matches TRBD2 (5 bases). V was clipped by 4 bases and J by 4 bases, with 17 bases between them. The CDR3 is made up of 16 amino acids. Germline V gene sequence: CDR1 MNHEY, CDR2 SVGAGI. CDR3 sequence reads: CASSSLAADAYNEQFF. For the CDR3, the DNA is TGTGCCAGCAGTTCCCTAGCCGCAGACGCTTACAATGAGCAGTTCTTC.

This clone was seen a handful of times. This chain uses TRBV5-1 with TRBJ2-1; no clear D. Germline CDR1 is SGHRS and CDR2 is YFSETQ. V was pared by 0 bases and J by 4 bases, with 11 bases between. The CDR3 is made up of 15 amino acids. The CDR3 is CASSLVGDDYNEQFF. DNA of the CDR3: TGCGCCAGCAGCTTGGTGGGCGACGATTACAATGAGCAGTTCTTC.

This clone occurred a few times. This chain joins TRBV27 and TRBJ1-5; 9 nucleotides align to TRBD1. V was clipped by 7 bases and J by 4 bases; unmatched bases: 8. Per the germline V gene, CDR1 is MNHEY and CDR2 is SMNVEV (reference sequence). The CDR3 runs 15 residues. CDR3 nucleotides: TGTGCCAGCAAGCCCGGACAGGGGCCAAATCAGCCCCAGCATTTT. Protein product: CASKPGQGPNQPQHF.

The chain couples TRBV5-8 to TRBJ1-2; D call uncertain. Trimming shortened V by 3 bases and J by 8 bases, and 8 bases separated the two germline ends. The CDR3 runs 11 residues. Germline V gene sequence: CDR1 SGHTS, CDR2 YDEGEE. The CDR3 loop is CASSSGWGYTF. The CDR3 DNA reads as TGTGCCAGCAGCTCGGGGTGGGGCTACACCTTC.

The rearrangement joins TRBV6-5 to TRBJ1-2; D is possibly TRBD1 (6 bases). CDR1 is MNHEY, CDR2 SVGAGI, per germline. CDR3 length: 13 amino acids. The germline V and J ends were trimmed by 5 bases and 2 bases, with 9 bases remaining between them. CDR3 protein: CASSQGTNYGYTF. Here the CDR3 DNA reads TGTGCCAGCAGTCAGGGGACCAACTATGGCTACACCTTC.

V is TRBV20-1 and J is TRBJ1-5; 9 bases line up with TRBD1. This CDR3 comprises 16 residues. The germline V gene has CDR1 DFQATT and CDR2 SNEGSKA (reference sequence). V shed 3 bases and J 1 base; nucleotides not matched to a gene: 7. The CDR3 region is CSASTGGFGSNQPQHF. The CDR3 region has the DNA TGCAGTGCTAGTACAGGGGGCTTTGGGAGCAATCAGCCCCAGCATTTT.

This sequence joins TRBV5-1 and TRBJ1-1; 8 bases align to TRBD1. Germline CDR1 SGHRS, CDR2 YFSETQ. The trim removed 0 bases at V and 4 bases at J, leaving 2 bases unmatched. CDR3 length: 14 residues. The chain's CDR3 is CASSLATGGTEAFF. DNA for the CDR3: TGCGCCAGCAGCTTGGCCACAGGGGGCACTGAAGCTTTCTTT.

A single count supports this clone. The chain combines TRBV6-5 with TRBJ1-2; the match to TRBD1 covers 7 bases. This CDR3 has 14 amino acids. The V gene end was trimmed by 3 bases and the J gene end by 4 bases; junction bases not matched to a gene: 5. Germline V gives CDR1 MNHEY, CDR2 SVGAGI. As DNA, the CDR3 is TGTGCCAGCAGTTATAATAGGGACAGCTATGGCTACACCTTC. Translating gives CASSYNRDSYGYTF.

The rearrangement joins TRBV7-2 to TRBJ1-6; a weak D match, TRBD1 (5 bases). This CDR3 is 14 amino acids long. Trimming removed 6 bases at V and 7 bases at J, with 13 bases between. The germline V gene encodes CDR1 SGHTA and CDR2 FQGNSA. CDR3: CASRTPSGNSPLHF. The CDR3 DNA is TGTGCCAGCAGAACCCCCTCAGGGAATTCACCCCTCCACTTT.

This clone appeared a few times. The CDR3 sequence: CASSTGQANTEAFF. The CDR3 coding sequence is TGTGCCAGTAGTACCGGACAGGCTAACACTGAAGCTTTCTTT. This rearrangement joins TRBV19 to TRBJ1-1, with 7 bases lining up with TRBD1. The germline CDR1 and CDR2 sequences are LNHDA and SQIVND (reference sequence). This CDR3 has 14 residues. J gave up 2 bases and V 4 bases, and 4 bases lay outside the gene matches.

The J gene is TRBJ2-1, the V gene TRBV27; 9 bases line up with TRBD1. The CDR3 sequence is 15 residues long. Per the germline V gene, CDR1 is MNHEY and CDR2 is SMNVEV (reference sequence). With V trimmed by 5 bases and J by 7 bases, 9 bases remained unmatched. The chain's CDR3 is CASSHQTGQGNEQFF. The CDR3 nucleotides read TGTGCCAGCAGTCATCAAACAGGACAGGGGAATGAGCAGTTCTTC.

The chain joins TRBV19 to TRBJ2-3; 8 bases are a match to TRBD1. The CDR3 sequence is 14 residues long. The V segment lost 4 bases and the J segment 3 bases; nucleotides outside the gene matches: 3. Germline V gene sequence: CDR1 LNHDA, CDR2 SQIVND (reference sequence). The CDR3 coding sequence is TGTGCCAGTAGTACAGGGGGCCGGACAGATACGCAGTATTTT. Translated, it gives CASSTGGRTDTQYF.

This clone appeared once. This chain uses TRBV3-1 (or the pseudogene TRBV3-2) with TRBJ2-5; 8 bases align to TRBD2. The CDR3 is made up of 18 amino acids. Per the germline V gene, CDR1 is LGHDT and CDR2 is YNNKEL (reference sequence). J was trimmed by 6 bases and V by 4 bases; bases with no gene match: 19. The CDR3 sequence is CASSPDQTHGRAGKTQYF. For the CDR3, the DNA is TGTGCCAGCAGCCCCGACCAGACCCACGGGAGGGCCGGGAAGACCCAGTACTTC.

The chain carries TRBV28 and TRBJ1-1; 9 nucleotides match TRBD1. Germline-derived CDR1 and CDR2 are MDHEN and SYDVKM. The J segment lost 5 bases and the V segment lost 8 bases, leaving 9 bases of the junction unmatched. This CDR3 has 14 amino acids. This chain's CDR3 is CASWGRQGGTEAFF. The CDR3 nucleotides read TGTGCCAGCTGGGGTCGACAGGGGGGGACTGAAGCTTTCTTT.

The chain has TRBV19 and TRBJ2-1, with no clear D. Trimming removed 4 bases from V and 2 bases from J, with 15 bases in between. In germline, CDR1 is LNHDA, CDR2 SQIVND (reference sequence). CDR3 length equals 16 residues. CDR3 amino acids: CASSNLEVRAYNEQFF. The CDR3 region has the DNA TGTGCCAGTAGTAATCTAGAAGTACGAGCCTACAATGAGCAGTTCTTC.